This T cell receptor (beta chain) was identified during a study of blood T cell repertoires in COVID-19 (dated by TCRdb to 2019 to 2021). Regarding the study in general: Samples from collaborators originated in the United States, Italy and Spain and spanned both the acute and convalescent phases of COVID-19. The material from the prospective study consisted of cDNA or gDNA derived from T cells, B-cell-depleted T cells, or PBMCs. Deeply sampled blood TCRbeta repertoires from subjects exposed to, actively infected with, or recovered from COVID-19 were included in the dataset. The repertoires were released in a freely available public database intended as a resource for research on the immune response to SARS-CoV-2. The samples were drawn from two sources: the first 160 participants of the ongoing ImmuneRACE study, and approximately 1,300 subjects contributed by 6 global collaborators. Sample metadata almost always included a de-identified subject ID, COVID-19 status, age in years and sex. HLA class I and class II types, where available, came from metadata supplied by the sample provider rather than from assay-based typing. General study outcomes and caveats: The quantity of clinical and demographic metadata differed by source and by participant and was supplied without curation.

V gives up 4 bases and J gives up 1 base, and the segment between their germline ends measures 12 bases. The CDR3 numbers 15 residues from cysteine through phenylalanine. The kept DNA is CDR3 alone, 45 bases in frame from the first base. CDR1 and CDR2 were assigned from the germline V gene (reference sequence) as LNHDA and SQIVND. The collaborating institutions used their own protocols to collect whole blood in K2EDTA tubes. Collaborator samples were shipped for TCRbeta analysis as frozen whole blood, isolated PBMCs, or DNA extracted from either sample type. With respect to this clone: It has no known antigen specificity. No base quality values were provided; no much bigger clone lies one nucleotide off.

TCRbeta CDR3 regions were amplified from genomic DNA by means of the immunoSEQ Assay, a bias-controlled multiplex PCR. For the original study's pipeline: Within the assay, amplification of reference gene primers was used to estimate how many nucleated cells each sample contained. To quantify the absolute abundance of each unique TCRbeta CDR3 rearrangement, sequence reads were collapsed and filtered. For each sample, productive Simpson clonality was calculated by taking the square root of Simpson's diversity index across productive rearrangements. The table was pulled from immuneACCESS by TCRdb, which kept in-frame rearrangements only. Such tables lose some clones; where checked, under half of the loss comes from unresolved V genes, and the rest has no known cause. V and J calls and clone size follow that table, whereas D and trimming were derived from the DNA. The sample table records about 160,000 clones; over 85% of these occur just once. In total, the top ten clones hold 3.5% to 5% of the sample.

This chain joins TRBV19 to TRBJ2-3, with a weak D call of TRBD1 (6 bases match). The source of this sequence is a woman in her fifties or sixties with acute or convalescent COVID-19. Sequencing used peripheral blood. The CDR3 in this case is CASSTGALGTDTQYF. The nucleotides are TGTGCCAGTAGTACAGGGGCTTTAGGCACAGATACGCAGTATTTT.